The 25 T cell receptor beta chains listed next were all sequenced from one sample in a study of cytomegalovirus exposure and HLA in healthy donors. 60 Vbeta and 13 Jbeta primers were used in PCR. Sequenced by immunoSEQ multiplex PCR; TCRdb stores in-frame clones only, minus some. The table lists roughly 120,000 clones, around 80% of them singletons, with less than 1.1% in the top ten. Material: PBMCs. The receptors derive from a woman in her twenties or thirties in good health and CMV-seronegative.

The rearrangement uses TRBV11-1 and TRBJ2-5, with 8 bases matching TRBD1. The junction had 7 bases not matched to a gene; V was cut back by 4 bases and J by 3 bases. The germline gives CDR1 SGHAT, CDR2 FQDESV (reference sequence). The CDR3 covers 15 residues. The CDR3 loop is CASSYDRGNKETQYF. DNA of the CDR3: TGTGCCAGCAGCTATGACAGGGGCAACAAAGAGACCCAGTACTTC.

The rearrangement uses TRBV5-6 and TRBJ2-2, with D hard to call. The CDR3 contains 14 residues. The V gene's germline CDR1 is SGHDT and CDR2 YYEEEE. With 4 bases removed from V and 2 bases from J, the gap between germline ends came to 9 bases. The CDR3 DNA reads as TGTGCCAGCAGCCCCCGAGTCAACACCGGGGAGCTGTTTTTT. It translates to CASSPRVNTGELFF.

The chain employs TRBV30 and TRBJ2-7; the match to TRBD2 covers 7 bases. This CDR3 has 17 residues. Germline V lookup: CDR1 GTSNPN, CDR2 SVGIG (reference sequence). J was trimmed by 3 bases and V by 0 bases; bases with no gene match: 14. CDR3 DNA sequence: TGTGCCTGGAGTGTACGTTACGTCAAGCGGGGAAACTACGAGCAGTACTTC. It encodes CAWSVRYVKRGNYEQYF.

The chain has TRBV29-1 and TRBJ2-5; 9 bases are shared with TRBD1. This CDR3 is 13 amino acids long. J gave up 6 bases and V 5 bases, and 7 bases lay outside the gene matches. Germline V lookup: CDR1 SQVTM, CDR2 ANQGSEA. This chain's CDR3 is CSVPGTGSKTQYF. The DNA of the CDR3 is TGCAGCGTTCCCGGGACAGGGAGCAAGACCCAGTACTTC.

The J gene is TRBJ1-3, the V gene TRBV5-1; D gene ambiguous. The V and J ends lost 4 bases and 0 bases respectively, with 8 bases between them. The CDR3 runs 14 residues. Germline loops: CDR1 SGHRS, CDR2 YFSETQ. Here the CDR3 DNA reads TGCGCCAGCAGCCAATCGAGCTCTGGAAACACCATATATTTT. This codes for CASSQSSSGNTIYF.

This clone was seen only a few times. The chain uses TRBV7-2 and TRBJ2-1, with D uncertain. The CDR3 contains 17 residues. The V gene lost 3 bases and the J gene lost 0 bases, with 15 bases spanning the gap. Germline values: CDR1 SGHTA, CDR2 FQGNSA. The CDR3 loop is CASSLRVPRSSYNEQFF. The CDR3 bases are TGTGCCAGCAGCTTGCGAGTCCCGAGAAGCTCCTACAATGAGCAGTTCTTC. Full variable domain (missing parts from reference TRBV7-2 and TRBJ2-1): GAGVSQSPSNKVTEKGKDVELRCDPISGHTALYWYRQSLGQGLEFLIYFQGNSAPDKSGLPSDRFSAERTGGSVSTLTIQRTQQEDSAVYLCASSLRVPRSSYNEQFFGPGTRLTVL.

The table lists this clone with a few counts. The chain combines TRBV18 with TRBJ1-3; D is perhaps TRBD1 (6 bases). Trimming took off 8 bases at V and 0 bases at J, with 8 bases between the two ends. CDR1 KGHSH and CDR2 LQKENI come from the germline V gene. The CDR3 loop spans 13 amino acids. CDR3 sequence reads: CASRDNSGNTIYF. In nucleotides, the CDR3 is TGTGCCAGCCGGGACAACTCTGGAAACACCATATATTTT.

The rearrangement uses TRBV30 and TRBJ2-3, with 10 bases lining up with TRBD1. With V trimmed by 6 bases and J by 6 bases, 9 bases remained unmatched. This CDR3 region has 14 residues. The germline gives CDR1 GTSNPN, CDR2 SVGIG (reference sequence). The CDR3 spells CACTTGTGDDTQYF. The CDR3 coding sequence is TGTGCCTGCACTACCGGGACAGGGGATGATACGCAGTATTTT.

V and J are TRBV18 and TRBJ1-1, with TRBD1 matching over 9 bases. V was pared by 3 bases and J by 2 bases, with 7 bases of the junction left unmatched. The CDR3 has 16 residues. CDR1 is KGHSH and CDR2 is LQKENI in the germline V gene. The CDR3 sequence: CASSPPHRGRNTEAFF. The CDR3 DNA follows: TGTGCCAGCTCACCCCCGCACAGGGGGCGTAACACTGAAGCTTTCTTT.

The rearrangement joins TRBV7-9 to TRBJ2-1; the match to TRBD2 covers 13 bases. The V and J ends lost 5 bases and 4 bases, in that order; junction bases with no gene match: 5. This CDR3 is 16 amino acids long. From germline, CDR1 is SEHNR and CDR2 FQNEAQ (reference sequence). CDR3 in amino acids: CASSTTSGGAYNEQFF. The DNA of the CDR3 is TGTGCCAGCAGCACCACTAGCGGGGGGGCTTACAATGAGCAGTTCTTC.

In its sample, this clone was seen once. The J gene is TRBJ2-7, the V gene TRBV7-9; weak D call: TRBD2 (5 bases). V lost 4 bases and J 4 bases, leaving 11 bases between the germline ends. CDR3 size: 13 residues. The germline CDR1 and CDR2 sequences are SEHNR and FQNEAQ (reference sequence). CDR3 loop: CASSSRGTYEQYF. In nucleotides, the CDR3 is TGTGCCAGCAGCTCTCGGGGTACGTACGAGCAGTACTTC.

The table lists this clone with a few counts. J is TRBJ1-2 and V is TRBV5-1, with 9 bases fitting TRBD1. CDR1 is SGHRS, CDR2 YFSETQ, per germline. This CDR3 spans 17 amino acids. V lost 4 bases to trimming and J lost 1 base; unmatched junction nucleotides: 11. The CDR3 is CASSPQGQGTINYGYTF. The CDR3 DNA reads TGCGCCAGCAGCCCGCAAGGACAGGGGACGATTAACTATGGCTACACCTTC.

The chain has TRBV7-8 and TRBJ1-2, with 7 bases matching TRBD1. This CDR3 comprises 14 residues. CDR1 is SGHVS, CDR2 FQNEAQ, per germline. Trimming removed 0 bases from V and 7 bases from J; junction bases left unmatched: 5. Here the CDR3 reads CASSLASAGGGYTF. The CDR3 nucleotides are TGTGCCAGCAGCTTAGCGTCAGCAGGGGGTGGCTACACCTTC. Drawing the rest from reference TRBV7-8 and TRBJ1-2, the complete variable domain is GAGVSQSPRYKVAKRGQDVALRCDPISGHVSLFWYQQALGQGPEFLTYFQNEAQLDKSGLPSDRFFAERPEGSVSTLKIQRTQQEDSAVYLCASSLASAGGGYTFGSGTRLTVV.

The CDR3 spells CASSWDSRNSPLHF. As DNA, the CDR3 is TGTGCCAGCAGTTGGGACAGCCGGAATTCACCCCTCCACTTT. The J gene is TRBJ1-6, the V gene TRBV27, with TRBD1 matching 7 bases. The CDR3 is 14 residues long. Unmatched junction bases numbered 4, after V lost 4 bases and J lost 7 bases. Germline CDR1 MNHEY, CDR2 SMNVEV (reference sequence).

The chain joins TRBV30 to TRBJ1-5; 11 bases are a match to TRBD1. The CDR3 is 14 amino acids. Germline V gives CDR1 GTSNPN, CDR2 SVGIG (reference sequence). Trimming took 3 bases from V and 7 from J; bases not matched to a gene: 5. The CDR3 DNA reads as TGTGCCTGGAGCGGACAGGGGGCATGGCAGCCCCAGCATTTT. Translation: CAWSGQGAWQPQHF.

The CDR3 here is CASSPFELVGQETQYF. The CDR3 DNA reads TGTGCCAGCAGCCCCTTCGAACTAGTTGGGCAAGAGACCCAGTACTTC. The chain combines TRBV7-2 with TRBJ2-5, with D maybe TRBD2 (5 bases). The V end lost 5 bases, the J end lost 2 bases, and 18 bases lay between the germline ends. Germline V gene data show CDR1 as SGHTA and CDR2 as FQGNSA. The CDR3 spans 16 residues. The full variable domain, rest sourced from reference TRBV7-2 and TRBJ2-5, is GAGVSQSPSNKVTEKGKDVELRCDPISGHTALYWYRQSLGQGLEFLIYFQGNSAPDKSGLPSDRFSAERTGGSVSTLTIQRTQQEDSAVYLCASSPFELVGQETQYFGPGTRLLVL.

The CDR3 is CASSPRLAGLGEQFF. The DNA for the CDR3 is TGTGCCAGCAGCCCCCGACTAGCGGGCCTTGGGGAGCAGTTCTTC. V usage is TRBV7-3 and J usage is TRBJ2-1; 10 bases are shared with TRBD2. Germline V gene sequence: CDR1 SGHTA, CDR2 FQGTGA. Losses at the gene ends were 5 bases for V and 10 bases for J; bases not matched to a gene: 11. This CDR3 spans 15 amino acids.

This chain's CDR3 is CASSPGLAGAPSYNEQFF. In DNA, the CDR3 is TGTGCCAGCAGCCCGGGACTAGCGGGAGCCCCGAGCTACAATGAGCAGTTCTTC. The chain uses TRBV4-2 and TRBJ2-1, with 14 bases identical to TRBD2. Trimming cost V 4 bases and J 3 bases; bases outside gene matches: 8. There are 18 residues in the CDR3. Germline assignment: CDR1 LGHNA and CDR2 YNFKEQ.

This sequence joins TRBV5-1 and TRBJ2-1, with a possible D match to TRBD2 (6 bases). The CDR3 contains 21 residues. The V end was cut by 4 bases, the J end by 0 bases, with 29 bases between. CDR1 and CDR2 (germline): SGHRS, YFSETQ. The chain's CDR3 is CASSRVRSGSPEVSSYNEQFF. CDR3 sequence (DNA): TGCGCCAGCAGCCGGGTCCGCAGCGGGTCTCCTGAAGTTAGCTCCTACAATGAGCAGTTCTTC.

The genes are TRBV19 and TRBJ2-7; 8 bases are a match to TRBD1. Germline-derived CDR1 and CDR2 are LNHDA and SQIVND (reference sequence). V shed 3 bases, J shed 3 bases, and the junction held 4 bases outside the gene matches. The CDR3 contains 14 residues. The CDR3 protein is CASSMQQGVYEQYF. The CDR3 nucleotides are TGTGCCAGTAGTATGCAACAGGGGGTCTACGAGCAGTACTTC.

Written as DNA, the CDR3 is TGTGCCAGCAGTGAATTCGTCGGGCTAGCGGGAGGCACAGATACGCAGTATTTT. Amino acid sequence: CASSEFVGLAGGTDTQYF. The chain uses TRBV2 and TRBJ2-3, with TRBD2 identical over 10 bases. Germline assignment: CDR1 SNHLY and CDR2 FYNNEI. This CDR3 contains 18 residues. Trimming removed 2 bases from V and 1 base from J; junction bases left unmatched: 9.

This rearrangement joins TRBV19 to TRBJ2-7; 11 nucleotides agree with TRBD2. The CDR3 contains 17 residues. From germline, CDR1 is LNHDA and CDR2 SQIVND (reference sequence). Trimming cost V 5 bases and J 3 bases; bases outside gene matches: 12. CDR3 bases: TGTGCCAGTAGTGTGACTAGCGGGAACTATCGGCGCTACGAGCAGTACTTC. This sequence encodes CASSVTSGNYRRYEQYF.

The table lists this clone with a count of one. The chain recombines TRBV30 with TRBJ2-6; a possible D gene is TRBD1 (5 bases). Germline V gives CDR1 GTSNPN, CDR2 SVGIG (reference sequence). The CDR3 consists of 18 residues. With 1 base removed from V and 0 bases from J, the gap between germline ends came to 16 bases. DNA for the CDR3: TGTGCCTGGAGTGCTCGACAGCAACTGAGCTCTGGGGCCAACGTCCTGACTTTC. This sequence encodes CAWSARQQLSSGANVLTF.

The rearrangement joins TRBV4-1 to TRBJ2-1; 10 bases fit TRBD2. The CDR3 has 16 residues. CDR1 MGHRA and CDR2 YSYEKL come from the germline V gene. V gave up 8 bases and J gave up 8 bases; unmatched junction bases: 15. DNA for the CDR3: TGCGCCAGCTTTGATTACGCTAGCGGGAGTATCCATGAGCAGTTCTTC. Translated, it gives CASFDYASGSIHEQFF.

The chain has TRBV5-1 and TRBJ2-7; TRBD2 matches 9 bases. Germline loops: CDR1 SGHRS, CDR2 YFSETQ. This CDR3 contains 14 residues. The trim removed 5 bases at V and 5 bases at J, leaving 8 bases unmatched. The CDR3 spells CASSGGAGGNEQYF. The CDR3, as DNA: TGCGCCAGCAGTGGAGGGGCGGGAGGGAACGAGCAGTACTTC. Complete variable domain (other parts from reference TRBV5-1 and TRBJ2-7): KAGVTQTPRYLIKTRGQQVTLSCSPISGHRSVSWYQQTPGQGLQFLFEYFSETQRNKGNFPGRFSGRQFSNSRSEMNVSTLELGDSALYLCASSGGAGGNEQYFGPGTRLTVT.